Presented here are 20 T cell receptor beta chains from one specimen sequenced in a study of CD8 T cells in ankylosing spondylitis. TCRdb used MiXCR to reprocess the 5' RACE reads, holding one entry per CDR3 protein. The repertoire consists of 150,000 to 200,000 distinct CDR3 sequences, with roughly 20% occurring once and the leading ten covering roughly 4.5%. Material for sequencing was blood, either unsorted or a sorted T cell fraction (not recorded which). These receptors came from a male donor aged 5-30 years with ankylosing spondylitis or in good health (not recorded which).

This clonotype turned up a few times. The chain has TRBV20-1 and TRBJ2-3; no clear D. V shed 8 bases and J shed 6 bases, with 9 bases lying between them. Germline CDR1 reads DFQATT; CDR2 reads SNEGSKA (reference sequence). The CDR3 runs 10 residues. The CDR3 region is CSQTGDTQYF. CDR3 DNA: TGCAGTCAAACGGGTGATACGCAGTATTTT.

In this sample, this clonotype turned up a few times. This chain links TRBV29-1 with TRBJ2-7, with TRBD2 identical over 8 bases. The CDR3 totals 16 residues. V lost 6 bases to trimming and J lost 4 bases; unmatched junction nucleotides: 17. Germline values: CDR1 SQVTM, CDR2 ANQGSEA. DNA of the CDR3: TGCAGCGTCCTACTTCTTTTAGCCAGCGGGGGATACGAGCAGTACTTC. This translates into CSVLLLLASGGYEQYF.

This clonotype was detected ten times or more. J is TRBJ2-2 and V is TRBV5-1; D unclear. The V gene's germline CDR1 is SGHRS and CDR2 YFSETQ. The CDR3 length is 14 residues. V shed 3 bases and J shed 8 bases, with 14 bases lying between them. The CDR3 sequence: CASSSTPSSGELFF. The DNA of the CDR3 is TGCGCCAGCAGCTCGACCCCCTCGTCTGGGGAGCTGTTTTTT.

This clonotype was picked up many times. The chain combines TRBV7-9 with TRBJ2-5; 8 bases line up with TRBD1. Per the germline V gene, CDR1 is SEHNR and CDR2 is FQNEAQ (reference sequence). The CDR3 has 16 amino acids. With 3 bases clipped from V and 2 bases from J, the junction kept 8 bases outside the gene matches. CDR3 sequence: CASSLGDRGQQETQYF. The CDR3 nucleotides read TGTGCCAGCAGCTTGGGCGACAGGGGCCAACAAGAGACCCAGTACTTC.

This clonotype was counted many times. CDR3 sequence (DNA): TGTGCCACCAGCAGAGGTTCAGGGTCCTACGAGCAGTACGTC. This encodes CATSRGSGSYEQYV. The rearrangement uses TRBV15 and TRBJ2-7, with D maybe TRBD1 (5 bases). The germline V and J ends were trimmed by 1 base and 1 base, with 8 bases remaining between them. Germline loops: CDR1 LNHNV, CDR2 YYDKDF (reference sequence). The CDR3 runs 14 residues.

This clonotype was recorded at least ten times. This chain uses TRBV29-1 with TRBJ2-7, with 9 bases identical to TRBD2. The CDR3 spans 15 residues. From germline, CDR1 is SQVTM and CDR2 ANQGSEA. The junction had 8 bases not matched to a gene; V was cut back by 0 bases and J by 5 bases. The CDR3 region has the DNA TGCAGCGTTGAAGATCCGCTAGCGGGAATGAACGAGCAGTACTTC. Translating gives CSVEDPLAGMNEQYF.

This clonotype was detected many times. The CDR3, as DNA: TGTGCCAGCACCTCCGGGGTCAGCTCCTACGAGCAGTACTTC. It specifies CASTSGVSSYEQYF. The chain couples TRBV27 to TRBJ2-7, with D maybe TRBD2 (5 bases). Trimming pared 7 bases from V and 0 bases from J, leaving 13 bases between. Per the germline V gene, CDR1 is MNHEY and CDR2 is SMNVEV (reference sequence). The CDR3 is 14 amino acids.

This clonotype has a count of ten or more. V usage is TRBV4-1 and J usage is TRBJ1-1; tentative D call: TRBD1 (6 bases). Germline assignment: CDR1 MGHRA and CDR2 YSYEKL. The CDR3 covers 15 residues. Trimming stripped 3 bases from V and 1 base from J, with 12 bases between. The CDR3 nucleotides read TGCGCCAGCAGCCAGCTCACACAGGGGAACACTGAAGCTTTCTTT. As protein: CASSQLTQGNTEAFF.

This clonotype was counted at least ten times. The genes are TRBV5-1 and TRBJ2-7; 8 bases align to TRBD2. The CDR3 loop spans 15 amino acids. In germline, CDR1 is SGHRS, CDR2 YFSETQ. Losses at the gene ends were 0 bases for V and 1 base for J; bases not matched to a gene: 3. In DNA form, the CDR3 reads TGCGCCAGCAGCTTGGGAACGGGAGGGTCCTACGAGCAGTACTTC. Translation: CASSLGTGGSYEQYF.

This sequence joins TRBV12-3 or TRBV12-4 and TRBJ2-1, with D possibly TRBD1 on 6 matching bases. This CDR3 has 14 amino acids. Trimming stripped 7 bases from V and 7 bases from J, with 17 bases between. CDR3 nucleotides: TGTGCCAGCAATAGGGGTCAGGGGAGAAATGAGCAGTTCTTC. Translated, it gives CASNRGQGRNEQFF.

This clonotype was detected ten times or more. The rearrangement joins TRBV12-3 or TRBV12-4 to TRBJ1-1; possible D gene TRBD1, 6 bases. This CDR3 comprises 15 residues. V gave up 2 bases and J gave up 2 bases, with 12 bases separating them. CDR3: CASSLRGGVNTEAFF. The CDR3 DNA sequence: TGTGCCAGCAGTTTACGAGGGGGGGTAAACACTGAAGCTTTCTTT.

CDR3 DNA sequence: TGTGCCAGCAGACCAGGGAAGGTAGACTATGGCTACACCTTC. It yields the protein CASRPGKVDYGYTF. The J gene is TRBJ1-2, the V gene TRBV6-6, with D possibly being TRBD1 (5 bases). V was pared by 6 bases and J by 3 bases, with 14 bases between. The CDR3 consists of 14 residues. The germline gives CDR1 MNHNY, CDR2 SVGAGI (reference sequence).

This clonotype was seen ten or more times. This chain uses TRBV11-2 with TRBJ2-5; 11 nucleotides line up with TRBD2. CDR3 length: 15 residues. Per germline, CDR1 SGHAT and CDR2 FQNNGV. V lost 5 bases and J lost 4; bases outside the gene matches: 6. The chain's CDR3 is CASSRSGRGGETQYF. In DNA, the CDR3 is TGTGCCAGCAGCCGTAGCGGGAGGGGGGGAGAGACCCAGTACTTC.

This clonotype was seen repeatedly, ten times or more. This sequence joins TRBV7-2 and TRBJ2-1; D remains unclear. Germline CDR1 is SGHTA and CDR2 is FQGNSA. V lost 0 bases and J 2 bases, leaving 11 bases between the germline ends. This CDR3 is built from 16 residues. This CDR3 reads CASSLAETGPYNEQFF. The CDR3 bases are TGTGCCAGCAGCTTAGCGGAGACCGGACCCTACAATGAGCAGTTCTTC.

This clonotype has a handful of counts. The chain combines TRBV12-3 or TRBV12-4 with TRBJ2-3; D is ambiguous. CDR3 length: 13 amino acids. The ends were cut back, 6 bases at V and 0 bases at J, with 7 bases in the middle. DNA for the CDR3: TGTGCCAGCAGGAAAACTAGCACAGATACGCAGTATTTT. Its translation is CASRKTSTDTQYF.

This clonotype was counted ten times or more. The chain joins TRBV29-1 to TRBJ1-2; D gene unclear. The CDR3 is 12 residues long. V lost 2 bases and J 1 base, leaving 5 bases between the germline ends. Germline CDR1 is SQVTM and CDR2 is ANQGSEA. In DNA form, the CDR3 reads TGCAGCGTTGAACTCAGTAACTATGGCTACACCTTC. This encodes CSVELSNYGYTF.

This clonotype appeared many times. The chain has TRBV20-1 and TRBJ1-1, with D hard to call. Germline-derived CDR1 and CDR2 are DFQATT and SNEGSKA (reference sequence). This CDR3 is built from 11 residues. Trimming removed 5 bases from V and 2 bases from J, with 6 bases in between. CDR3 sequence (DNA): TGCAGTGCTTCACCAAACACTGAAGCTTTCTTT. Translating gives CSASPNTEAFF.

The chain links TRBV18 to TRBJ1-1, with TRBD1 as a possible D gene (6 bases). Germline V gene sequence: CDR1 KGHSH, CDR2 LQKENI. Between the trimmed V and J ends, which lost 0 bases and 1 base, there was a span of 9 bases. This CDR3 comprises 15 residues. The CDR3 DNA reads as TGTGCCAGCTCACCACCGACACAGGGGAACACTGAAGCTTTCTTT. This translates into CASSPPTQGNTEAFF. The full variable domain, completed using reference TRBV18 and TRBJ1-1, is NAGVMQNPRHLVRRRGQEARLRCSPMKGHSHVYWYRQLPEEGLKFMVYLQKENIIDESGMPKERFSAEFPKEGPSILRIQQVVRGDSAAYFCASSPPTQGNTEAFFGQGTRLTVV.

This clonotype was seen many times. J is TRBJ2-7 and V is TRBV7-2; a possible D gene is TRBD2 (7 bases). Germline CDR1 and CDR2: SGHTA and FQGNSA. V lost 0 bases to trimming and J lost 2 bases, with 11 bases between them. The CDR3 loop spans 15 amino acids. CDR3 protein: CASSLAGGAPYEQYF. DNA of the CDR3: TGTGCCAGCAGCTTAGCGGGGGGGGCCCCCTACGAGCAGTACTTC.

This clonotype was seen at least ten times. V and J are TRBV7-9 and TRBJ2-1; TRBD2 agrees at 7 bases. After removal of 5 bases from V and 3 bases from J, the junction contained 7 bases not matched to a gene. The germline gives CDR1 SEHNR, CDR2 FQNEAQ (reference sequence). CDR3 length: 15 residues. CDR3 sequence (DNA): TGTGCCAGCAGCGTCCGGGACTATTTCTACAATGAGCAGTTCTTC. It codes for CASSVRDYFYNEQFF.